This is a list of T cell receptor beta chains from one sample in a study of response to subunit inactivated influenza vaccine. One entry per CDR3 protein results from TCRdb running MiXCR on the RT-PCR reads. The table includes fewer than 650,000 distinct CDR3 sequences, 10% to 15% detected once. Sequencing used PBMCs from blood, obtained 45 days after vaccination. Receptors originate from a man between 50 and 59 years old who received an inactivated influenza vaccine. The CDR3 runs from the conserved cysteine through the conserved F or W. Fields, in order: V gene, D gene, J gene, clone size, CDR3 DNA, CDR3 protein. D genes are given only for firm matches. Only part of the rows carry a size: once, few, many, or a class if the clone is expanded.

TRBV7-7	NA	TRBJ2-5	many	TGTGCTAGCAGCAGAGGGGACCAAGAGACCCAGTACTTC	CASSRGDQETQYF
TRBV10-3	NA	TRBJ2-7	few	TGTGCCATCAGTCAGGGGCCCCAGAGCTCCTACGAGCAGTACTTC	CAISQGPQSSYEQYF
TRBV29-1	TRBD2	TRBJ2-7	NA	TGCAGCGCGGTAAGCGGGAGGGCCTACGAGCAGTACTTC	CSAVSGRAYEQYF
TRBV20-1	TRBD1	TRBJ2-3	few	TGCAGTGCTAGGACTGCGACAGGGGCCGATACGCAGTATTTT	CSARTATGADTQYF
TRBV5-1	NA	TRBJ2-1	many	TGCGCCAGCAGCCGACTTGGACAGCCAGGCGACCATGAGCAGTTCTTC	CASSRLGQPGDHEQFF
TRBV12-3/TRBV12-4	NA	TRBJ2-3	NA	TGTGCCAGCAGTTTGGGTAAGGGGAGCACAGATACGCAGTATTTT	CASSLGKGSTDTQYF
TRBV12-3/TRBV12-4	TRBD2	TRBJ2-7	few	TGTGCCAGCAGTGATACCGGGGGGACCCTCGAGCAGTACTTC	CASSDTGGTLEQYF
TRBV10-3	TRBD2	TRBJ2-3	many	TGTGCCACCGTTAGCGGGACTAGCACAGATACGCAGTATTTT	CATVSGTSTDTQYF
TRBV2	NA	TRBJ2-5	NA	TGTGCCAGCAAGCTCTCCTTAGGGGGCCAAGAGACCCAGTACTTC	CASKLSLGGQETQYF
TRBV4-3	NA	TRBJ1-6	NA	TGCGCCAGCAGCCAATTTGTATCATGGGCGGGGGGCGCGTCGAAAACATATAATTCACCCCTCCACTTT	CASSQFVSWAGGASKTYNSPLHF
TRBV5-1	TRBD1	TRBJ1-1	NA	TGCGCCAGCAGCTTGGAGACAGGGTGGGACACTGAAGCTTTCTTT	CASSLETGWDTEAFF
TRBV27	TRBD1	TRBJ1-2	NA	TGTGCCAGCCGAAGAGACCGGGACACCCGAAGGGGGCCTTATGGCTACACCTTC	CASRRDRDTRRGPYGYTF
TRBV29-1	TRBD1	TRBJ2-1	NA	TGCAGCACCCGGGACAGGGAGTACAATGAGCAGTTCTTC	CSTRDREYNEQFF
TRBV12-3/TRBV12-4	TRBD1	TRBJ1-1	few	TGTGCCAGCAGACGGGGACAGAGGTACACTGAAGCTTTCTTT	CASRRGQRYTEAFF
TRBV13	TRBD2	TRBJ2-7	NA	TGTGCCACCCAGCAGGGAGGGGCCTACGAGCAGTACTTC	CATQQGGAYEQYF
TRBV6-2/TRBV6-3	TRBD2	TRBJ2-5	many	TGTGCCAGCAGAACTAGCGGCCAAGAGACCCAGTACTTC	CASRTSGQETQYF
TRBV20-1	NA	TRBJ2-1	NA	TGCAGTGCTAGTTTGGGCCCTCACAATGAGCAGTTCTTC	CSASLGPHNEQFF
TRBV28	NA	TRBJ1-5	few	TGTGCCAGCATCGATAACAACAATCAGCCCCAGCATTTT	CASIDNNNQPQHF
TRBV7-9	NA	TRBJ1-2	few	TGTGCCAGCAGCGCCGGGACCGACTATGGCTACACCTTC	CASSAGTDYGYTF
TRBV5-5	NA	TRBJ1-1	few	TGTGCCAGCAGCTTAGGTGCCAAAGCTTTCTTT	CASSLGAKAFF
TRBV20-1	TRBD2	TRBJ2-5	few	TGCAGTGCTAGAGGTGGGGGCGGGAGGGCCGGAGAGACCCAGTACTTC	CSARGGGGRAGETQYF
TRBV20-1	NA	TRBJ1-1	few	TGCAGTTACAGGGTTAGGGCTGAAGCTTTCTTT	CSYRVRAEAFF
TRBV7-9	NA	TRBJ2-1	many	TGTGCCAGCAGCCACATAGGCCATGAGCAGTTCTTC	CASSHIGHEQFF
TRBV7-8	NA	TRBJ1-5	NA	TGTGCCAGCAGCTTAGTTGCAGGGCTCTTTCAGCCCCAGCATTTT	CASSLVAGLFQPQHF
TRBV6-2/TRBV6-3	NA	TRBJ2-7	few	TGTGCCAGCAGTCCAACCTCCGGGACTCCTATCAACGAGCAGTACTTC	CASSPTSGTPINEQYF
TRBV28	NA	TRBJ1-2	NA	TGTGCCAGCAGTGGAAGGGGGAACTATGGCTACACCTTC	CASSGRGNYGYTF
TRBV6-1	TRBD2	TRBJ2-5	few	TGTGCCAGCAGGTTTACGGGGGGGCCACGAGAGACCCAGTACTTC	CASRFTGGPRETQYF
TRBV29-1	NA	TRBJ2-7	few	TGCAGCGCCGGACAGTACTCCTACGAGCAGTACTTC	CSAGQYSYEQYF
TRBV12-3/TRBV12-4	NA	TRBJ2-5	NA	TGTGCCAGCAGTTTAGGGCCGTTAAAAGAGACCCAGTACTTC	CASSLGPLKETQYF
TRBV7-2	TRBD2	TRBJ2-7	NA	TGTGCCAGCCCCTGGACTAGCGGGGCTCATTACTTC	CASPWTSGAHYF
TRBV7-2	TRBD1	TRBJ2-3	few	TGTGCCAGCAGCTTAGAAGGACAGGGATTAGCAGATACGCAGTATTTT	CASSLEGQGLADTQYF
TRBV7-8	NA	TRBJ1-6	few	TGTGCCAGCAGCTTAGGGTTGCAGGGCCGCTCCTATAATTCACCCCTCCACTTT	CASSLGLQGRSYNSPLHF
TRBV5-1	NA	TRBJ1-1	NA	TGCGCCAGCAGCTTGACAGGGAACGCTGAAGCTTTCTTT	CASSLTGNAEAFF
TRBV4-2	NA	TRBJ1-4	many	TGTGCCAGCAGCCAAGAAAGGGCGGGTGCTAATGAAAAACTGTTTTTT	CASSQERAGANEKLFF
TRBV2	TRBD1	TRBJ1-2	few	TGTGCCAGCACACAACAGGGGGGTGAGGGCTACACCTTC	CASTQQGGEGYTF
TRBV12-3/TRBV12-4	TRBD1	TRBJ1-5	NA	TGTGCCAGCAGTTTAGACGGGACAGGGGGTCTGGGTCAGCCCCAGCATTTT	CASSLDGTGGLGQPQHF
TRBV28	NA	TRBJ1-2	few	TGTACCAGCAGTTTATACGGGCTGGGGGGGGTCGAAGCAAATGGCTACACCTTC	CTSSLYGLGGVEANGYTF
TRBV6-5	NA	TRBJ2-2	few	TGTGCCAGCAATTTGGACCAGAACACCGGGGAGCTGTTTTTT	CASNLDQNTGELFF
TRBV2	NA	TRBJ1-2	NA	TGTGCCAGCAGTGAAACAGGGTTTGGCTACACCTTC	CASSETGFGYTF
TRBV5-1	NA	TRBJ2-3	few	TGCGCCAGCAGCTCCGGTTTATCAGCCACAGATACGCAGTATTTT	CASSSGLSATDTQYF
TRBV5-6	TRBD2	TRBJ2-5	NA	TGTGCCAGCAGCTCGTCGACTAGCTGGGAGACCCAGTACTTC	CASSSSTSWETQYF
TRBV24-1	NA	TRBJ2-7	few	TGTGCCACCAGTGATTCCGCCAACGCATACGAGCAGTACTTC	CATSDSANAYEQYF
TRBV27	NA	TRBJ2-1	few	TGTGCCAGCAGTCTTAGACCTGCAGGGAATGAGCAGTTCTTC	CASSLRPAGNEQFF
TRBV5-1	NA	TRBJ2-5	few	TGCGCCAGCAGCCTGATAGGGGCAGGATTAGAGACCCAGTACTTC	CASSLIGAGLETQYF
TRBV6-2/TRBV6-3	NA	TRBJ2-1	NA	TGTGCCAGCAGCTCCCAGAGGCTAGAACCCCTTGCTGTCTACAATGAGCAGTTCTTC	CASSSQRLEPLAVYNEQFF
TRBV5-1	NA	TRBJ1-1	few	TGCGCCAGCAGCCAAACAGAGAACACTGAAGCTTTCTTT	CASSQTENTEAFF
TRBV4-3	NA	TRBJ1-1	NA	TGCGCCAGCAGCCAAGGTATCAGGGCCAACACTGAAGCTTTCTTT	CASSQGIRANTEAFF
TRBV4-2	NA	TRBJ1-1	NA	TGTGCCAGCAGCCAAGATCAGTTAGGACCCACGAGCACTGAAGCTTTCTTT	CASSQDQLGPTSTEAFF
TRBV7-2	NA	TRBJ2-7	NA	TGTGCCAGCAGCTCACAAGGGGGGGAGGAAACCTACGAGCAGTACTTC	CASSSQGGEETYEQYF
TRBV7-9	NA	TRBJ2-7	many	TGTGCCAGCAGCCCGTTTTTGATCCCTGGTAACGAGCAGTACTTC	CASSPFLIPGNEQYF
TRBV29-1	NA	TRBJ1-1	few	TGCAGCGTTGAGCTACAGACCGGAATGAACACTGAAGCTTTCTTT	CSVELQTGMNTEAFF
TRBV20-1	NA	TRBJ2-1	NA	TGCAGTGCTAGCCAGATTATCCGCGCTGAGCAGTTCTTC	CSASQIIRAEQFF
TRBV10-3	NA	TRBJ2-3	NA	TGTGCCATCAGTGATCGGCAGGCGATCACAGATACGCAGTATTTT	CAISDRQAITDTQYF
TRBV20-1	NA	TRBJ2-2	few	TGCAGTGCTAGAGATCATCGGGCAGGGGCCGGGGAGCTGTTTTTT	CSARDHRAGAGELFF
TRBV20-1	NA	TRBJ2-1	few	TGCAGTGCTAGGGCTAGTTACATTGAGCAGTTCTTC	CSARASYIEQFF
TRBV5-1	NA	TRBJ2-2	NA	TGCGCCAGCAGCTCGGACTACCGGAACACCGGGGAGCTGTTTTTT	CASSSDYRNTGELFF
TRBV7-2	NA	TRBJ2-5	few	TGTGCCAGCAGCTTAATTGGCAGGTCCCAAGAGACCCAGTACTTC	CASSLIGRSQETQYF
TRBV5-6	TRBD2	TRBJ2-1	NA	TGTGCCAGCAGCTTGTATGCGGGGGGCAATGAGCAGTTCTTC	CASSLYAGGNEQFF
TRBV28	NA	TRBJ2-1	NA	TGTGCCAGCAGTTCGGCCCCACGCCGGTTCTTC	CASSSAPRRFF